This TCR beta chain emerged from a study of blood T cell repertoires in COVID-19. Study-wide background: There were acute and convalescent COVID-19 samples, and they came from the United States, Italy and Spain.

Authors' data handling: Amplification of reference gene primers was used by the study to estimate nucleated cell counts. Sequencing was performed with immunoSEQ multiplex PCR; in TCRdb, only in-frame clones are kept and a portion is missing. The D gene and trimming were derived from the DNA, and the V and J assignments and clone size from that table. The repertoire holds about 270,000 clones, with approximately 89% as singletons. The study counted Cohort 3 donors as recovered given two negative PCRs, clearance, or symptom resolution. The germline gives CDR1 MGHRA, CDR2 YSYEKL. The CDR3 length is 14 residues. V dropped 3 bases and J dropped 6 bases, with 14 bases sitting between them.

The TCR sequence derives from a woman aged 55-70 years who had recovered from COVID-19. The source material was PBMCs or T cells enriched from blood (not recorded which). This rearrangement joins TRBV4-1 to TRBJ1-1; unclear D gene. This CDR3 is CASSQLVGGAEAFF. DNA of the CDR3: TGCGCCAGCAGCCAGCTCGTTGGCGGCGCTGAAGCTTTCTTT.